Included here is one T cell receptor beta chain sequence, with context. Germline CDR1 MRHNA, CDR2 SNTAGT. There are 16 residues in the CDR3. V was pared by 5 bases and J by 5 bases, with 21 bases between. Assay used: immunoSEQ multiplex PCR; TCRdb lists only in-frame clones, some missing. Of approximately 100,000 clones in the sample, around 80% were seen once. The data were taken from a study of blood T cell repertoires in COVID-19. For the study at large: T cells, B-cell-depleted T cells, or PBMCs provided the cDNA or gDNA that served as material.

The Seattle site enrolled patients during active infection and followed them longitudinally. The receptor was derived from an elderly man with COVID-19, enrolled during active disease. The genes are TRBV6-4 and TRBJ2-5; D may be TRBD2 (6 bases). The sample comprised peripheral blood. The CDR3 nucleotides are TGTGCCAGCAGTCCCCGCGTGGCGAGCCGGGGGGAGACCCAGTACTTC. It specifies CASSPRVASRGETQYF.